The 14 T cell receptor beta chains presented below share a single source sample, sequenced in a study of blood T cell repertoires in COVID-19. The assay was immunoSEQ multiplex PCR, and TCRdb's table has in-frame clones only and misses some. The repertoire holds about 73,000 clones, with around 80% as singletons. Input material: peripheral blood. The receptors here all came from an elderly man with active or convalescent COVID-19.

In this sample, this clone turned up once. The chain uses TRBV28 and TRBJ2-7; D is possibly TRBD2 (6 bases). V dropped 5 bases and J dropped 6 bases, with 20 bases sitting between them. The CDR3 is 15 residues long. Germline V gene sequence: CDR1 MDHEN, CDR2 SYDVKM. CDR3 amino acids: CASSPHSQGLREQYF. CDR3 DNA: TGTGCCAGCAGTCCCCATTCCCAGGGACTTCGCGAGCAGTACTTC.

J is TRBJ1-1 and V is TRBV19, with 7 bases identical to TRBD1. V shed 3 bases and J 0 bases; nucleotides not matched to a gene: 7. The CDR3 has 16 amino acids. Germline V lookup: CDR1 LNHDA, CDR2 SQIVND (reference sequence). CDR3 in DNA: TGTGCCAGTAGTATGGGGGCGACAGGGATGAACACTGAAGCTTTCTTT. This translates into CASSMGATGMNTEAFF.

This chain joins TRBV19 and TRBJ2-7, with a possible D match to TRBD2 (6 bases). Trimming removed 9 bases at V and 0 bases at J, with 9 bases between. Germline V lookup: CDR1 LNHDA, CDR2 SQIVND (reference sequence). CDR3 length: 12 residues. The CDR3 nucleotides are TGTGCCAGCGCGGGGAGCTCCTACGAGCAGTACTTC. Its translation is CASAGSSYEQYF. The whole variable domain, filled in from reference TRBV19 and TRBJ2-7, reads DGGITQSPKYLFRKEGQNVTLSCEQNLNHDAMYWYRQDPGQGLRLIYYSQIVNDFQKGDIAEGYSVSREKKESFPLTVTSAQKNPTAFYLCASAGSSYEQYFGPGTRLTVT.

CDR3 protein: CASRAVDLGQDTDTQYF. The CDR3 nucleotides read TGTGCCAGCAGAGCCGTTGATCTGGGACAGGATACAGATACGCAGTATTTT. The chain joins TRBV28 to TRBJ2-3, with TRBD1 identical over 8 bases. The germline V gene has CDR1 MDHEN and CDR2 SYDVKM. CDR3 length: 17 residues. V lost 6 bases to trimming and J lost 3 bases; unmatched junction nucleotides: 14. Full variable domain (remainder filled in from reference TRBV28 and TRBJ2-3): DVKVTQSSRYLVKRTGEKVFLECVQDMDHENMFWYRQDPGLGLRLIYFSYDVKMKEKGDIPEGYSVSREKKERFSLILESASTNQTSMYLCASRAVDLGQDTDTQYFGPGTRLTVL.

This chain links TRBV6-2 or TRBV6-3 with TRBJ1-5; D might be TRBD1 (6 bases). From germline, CDR1 is MNHEY and CDR2 SVGEGT. CDR3 length: 16 residues. V was trimmed by 0 bases and J by 6 bases, leaving 15 bases between them. In DNA form, the CDR3 reads TGTGCCAGCAGTTACTCTGGGGGGGCGAGCGGTCAGCCCCAGCATTTT. This encodes CASSYSGGASGQPQHF.

The V gene is TRBV28, the J gene TRBJ1-2; 7 bases match TRBD1. The CDR3 loop spans 16 amino acids. Germline V gene sequence: CDR1 MDHEN, CDR2 SYDVKM. After removal of 7 bases from V and 2 bases from J, the junction contained 13 bases not matched to a gene. CDR3 DNA: TGTGCCAGCACCGACACCACCGGGACAGCAAACTATGGCTACACCTTC. This encodes CASTDTTGTANYGYTF.

The chain is built from TRBV5-6 and TRBJ1-2, with no clear D. This CDR3 is built from 15 residues. Germline assignment: CDR1 SGHDT and CDR2 YYEEEE. V lost 4 bases and J lost 4, with 17 bases in between. The CDR3 sequence is CASSRLEGSGYGYTF. The CDR3, as DNA: TGTGCCAGCAGCAGACTCGAGGGTTCAGGCTATGGCTACACCTTC.

The gene calls are TRBV6-2 or TRBV6-3 and TRBJ2-5; 8 bases are shared with TRBD1. The CDR3 is made up of 17 amino acids. J gave up 1 base and V 2 bases, and 9 bases lay outside the gene matches. Germline V CDR1 and CDR2: MNHEY, SVGEGT. In DNA form, the CDR3 reads TGTGCCAGCAGTTACGGACTTGGGACAGGTTCCCAAGAGACCCAGTACTTC. This codes for CASSYGLGTGSQETQYF.

The V and J genes are TRBV5-8 and TRBJ1-2; 7 positions agree with TRBD1. V gave up 4 bases and J gave up 8 bases; unmatched junction bases: 5. CDR1 is SGHTS, CDR2 YDEGEE, per germline. CDR3 size: 12 residues. The CDR3 bases are TGTGCCAGCAGCCCGAGGACAGGAGGCTACACCTTC. This codes for CASSPRTGGYTF.

This clone has only one observation. The V call is TRBV6-2 or TRBV6-3, the J call TRBJ2-5, with D perhaps TRBD2 (6 bases). The V gene lost 5 bases and the J gene lost 7 bases, with 20 bases spanning the gap. Germline V gene sequence: CDR1 MNHEY, CDR2 SVGEGT. The length of the CDR3 is 15 residues. In DNA form, the CDR3 reads TGTGCCAGCAGTCGTTCCGAGGGACTGGTGGCGACCCAGTACTTC. Protein product: CASSRSEGLVATQYF.

The gene calls are TRBV2 and TRBJ2-4, with 7 bases matching TRBD1. V lost 6 bases to trimming and J lost 0 bases; unmatched junction nucleotides: 5. The CDR3 has 15 amino acids. Germline loops: CDR1 SNHLY, CDR2 FYNNEI. DNA for the CDR3: TGTGCCAGCAGGAGGGACAGATTAGCCAAAAACATTCAGTACTTC. Translation: CASRRDRLAKNIQYF.

This chain links TRBV19 with TRBJ1-1; possible D gene TRBD1, 5 bases. The germline V and J ends were trimmed by 4 bases and 1 base, with 10 bases remaining between them. The CDR3 has 14 amino acids. The germline CDR1 and CDR2 sequences are LNHDA and SQIVND (reference sequence). The DNA for the CDR3 is TGTGCCAGTAGTAAGACAGAAAGGAACACTGAAGCTTTCTTT. Amino acids: CASSKTERNTEAFF. Using reference TRBV19 and TRBJ1-1 for the parts outside the CDR3, the full variable domain is DGGITQSPKYLFRKEGQNVTLSCEQNLNHDAMYWYRQDPGQGLRLIYYSQIVNDFQKGDIAEGYSVSREKKESFPLTVTSAQKNPTAFYLCASSKTERNTEAFFGQGTRLTVV.

The J gene is TRBJ1-2, the V gene TRBV29-1, with D perhaps TRBD1 (5 bases). The germline V and J ends were trimmed by 0 bases and 0 bases, with 11 bases remaining between them. Germline V CDR1 and CDR2: SQVTM, ANQGSEA. The length of the CDR3 is 15 residues. The chain's CDR3 is CSVEDPYRTNYGYTF. CDR3 nucleotide sequence: TGCAGCGTTGAAGATCCTTACAGGACTAACTATGGCTACACCTTC. Combining the CDR3 with reference TRBV29-1 and TRBJ1-2 gives the whole variable domain SAVISQKPSRDICQRGTSLTIQCQVDSQVTMMFWYRQQPGQSLTLIATANQGSEATYESGFVIDKFPISRPNLTFSTLTVSNMSPEDSSIYLCSVEDPYRTNYGYTFGSGTRLTVV.

This clone was counted only a few times. Other DNA sequences within the sample encode an identical CDR3. This chain joins TRBV5-5 and TRBJ2-1; D may be TRBD2 (5 bases). Per germline, CDR1 SGHKS and CDR2 YYEKEE (reference sequence). The CDR3 runs 15 residues. V was trimmed by 3 bases and J by 0 bases, leaving 10 bases between them. In nucleotides, the CDR3 is TGTGCCAGCAGCTATAGCGTTAGCTCCTACAATGAGCAGTTCTTC. Amino acids: CASSYSVSSYNEQFF.